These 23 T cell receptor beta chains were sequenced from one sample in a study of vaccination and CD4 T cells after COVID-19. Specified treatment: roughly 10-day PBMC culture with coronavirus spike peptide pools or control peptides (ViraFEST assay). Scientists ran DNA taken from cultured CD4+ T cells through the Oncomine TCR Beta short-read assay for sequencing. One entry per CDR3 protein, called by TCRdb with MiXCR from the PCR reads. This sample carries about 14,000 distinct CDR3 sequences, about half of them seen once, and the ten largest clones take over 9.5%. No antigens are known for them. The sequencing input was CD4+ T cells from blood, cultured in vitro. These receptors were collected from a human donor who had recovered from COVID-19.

CDR3 sequence reads: CSAGVSGANVLTF. The CDR3 bases are TGCAGTGCGGGAGTTTCCGGGGCCAACGTCCTGACTTTC. The chain recombines TRBV20-1 with TRBJ2-6, with a weak D call TRBD2 (5 bases). CDR1 DFQATT and CDR2 SNEGSKA come from the germline V gene (reference sequence). V dropped 6 bases and J dropped 4 bases, with 10 bases sitting between them. The CDR3 length is 13 residues.

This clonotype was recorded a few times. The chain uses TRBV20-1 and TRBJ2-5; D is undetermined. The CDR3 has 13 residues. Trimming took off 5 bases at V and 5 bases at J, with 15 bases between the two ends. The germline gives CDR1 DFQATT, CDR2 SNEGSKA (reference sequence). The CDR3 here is CSADDPKGETQYF. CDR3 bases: TGCAGTGCTGACGACCCCAAGGGCGAGACCCAGTACTTC.

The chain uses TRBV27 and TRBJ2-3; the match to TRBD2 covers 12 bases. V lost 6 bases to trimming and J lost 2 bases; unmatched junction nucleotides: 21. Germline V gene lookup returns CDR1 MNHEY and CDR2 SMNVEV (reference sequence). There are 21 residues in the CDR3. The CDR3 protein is CASSFLTSGRNGYRLTDTQYF. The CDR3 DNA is TGTGCCAGCAGCTTCCTGACTAGCGGGAGAAATGGATATAGGCTCACAGATACGCAGTATTTT.

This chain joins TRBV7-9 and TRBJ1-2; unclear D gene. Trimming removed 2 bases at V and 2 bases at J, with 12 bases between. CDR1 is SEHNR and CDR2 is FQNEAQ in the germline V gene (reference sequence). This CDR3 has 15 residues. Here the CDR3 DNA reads TGTGCCAGCAGCTTATTCGGGGTTAACAACTATGGCTACACCTTC. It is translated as CASSLFGVNNYGYTF.

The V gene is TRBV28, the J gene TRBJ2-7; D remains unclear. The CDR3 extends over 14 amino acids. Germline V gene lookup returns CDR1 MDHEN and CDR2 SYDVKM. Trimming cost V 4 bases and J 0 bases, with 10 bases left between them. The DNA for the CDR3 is TGTGCCAGCAGTTCTTCCTGGAGCTCCTACGAGCAGTACTTC. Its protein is CASSSSWSSYEQYF.

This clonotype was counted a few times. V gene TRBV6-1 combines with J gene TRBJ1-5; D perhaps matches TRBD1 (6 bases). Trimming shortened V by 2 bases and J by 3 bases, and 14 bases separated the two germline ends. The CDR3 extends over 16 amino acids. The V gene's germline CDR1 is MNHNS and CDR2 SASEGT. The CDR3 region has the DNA TGTGCCAGCAGTGAATTTGGGGGGCAAACCAATCAGCCCCAGCATTTT. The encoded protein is CASSEFGGQTNQPQHF.

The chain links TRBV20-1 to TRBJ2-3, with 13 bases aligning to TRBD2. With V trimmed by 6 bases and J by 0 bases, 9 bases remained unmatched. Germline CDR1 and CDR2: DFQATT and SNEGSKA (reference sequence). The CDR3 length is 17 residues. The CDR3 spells CSAPRVTSGRSTDTQYF. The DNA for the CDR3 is TGCAGTGCCCCACGGGTGACTAGCGGGAGGAGCACAGATACGCAGTATTTT.

CDR3 sequence reads: CASSVKSGGRDTEAFF. Written as DNA, the CDR3 is TGTGCCAGCAGTGTAAAAAGTGGGGGGCGGGACACTGAAGCTTTCTTT. The V call is TRBV6-1, the J call TRBJ1-1, with D possibly being TRBD1 (6 bases). Germline V gives CDR1 MNHNS, CDR2 SASEGT. The CDR3 runs to 16 residues. Trimming left V 4 bases short and J 3 bases short, with 18 bases between.

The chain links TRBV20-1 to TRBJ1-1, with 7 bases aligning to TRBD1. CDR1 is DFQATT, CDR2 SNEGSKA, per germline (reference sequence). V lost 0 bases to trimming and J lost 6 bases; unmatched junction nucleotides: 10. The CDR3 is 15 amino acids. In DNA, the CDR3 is TGCAGTGCTAGAGACTTAGGGGGCGCCGTGGCTGAAGCTTTCTTT. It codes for CSARDLGGAVAEAFF.

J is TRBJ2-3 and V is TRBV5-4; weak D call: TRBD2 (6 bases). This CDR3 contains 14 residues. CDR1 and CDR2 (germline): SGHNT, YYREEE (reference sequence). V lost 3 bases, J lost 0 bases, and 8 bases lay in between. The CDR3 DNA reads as TGTGCCAGCAGCTCGGGACTGAGCACAGATACGCAGTATTTT. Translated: CASSSGLSTDTQYF.

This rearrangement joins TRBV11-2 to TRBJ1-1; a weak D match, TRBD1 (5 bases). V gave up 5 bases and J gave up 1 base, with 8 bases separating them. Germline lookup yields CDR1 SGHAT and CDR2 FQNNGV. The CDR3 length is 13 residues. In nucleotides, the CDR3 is TGTGCCAGCAGCCCGCAGGGGAACACTGAAGCTTTCTTT. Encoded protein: CASSPQGNTEAFF.

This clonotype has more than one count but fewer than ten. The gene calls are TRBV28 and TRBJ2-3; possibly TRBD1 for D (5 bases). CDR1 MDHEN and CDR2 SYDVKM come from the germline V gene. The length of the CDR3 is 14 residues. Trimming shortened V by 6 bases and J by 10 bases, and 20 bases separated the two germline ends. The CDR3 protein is CASRKGAARPAQYF. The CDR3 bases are TGTGCCAGCAGAAAAGGGGCTGCTCGGCCGGCGCAGTATTTT.

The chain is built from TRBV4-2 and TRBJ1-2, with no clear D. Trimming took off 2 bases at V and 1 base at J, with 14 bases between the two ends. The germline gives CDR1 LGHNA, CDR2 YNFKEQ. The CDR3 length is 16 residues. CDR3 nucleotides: TGTGCCAGCAGCCAAAAGGGCGGCAACCTTAACTATGGCTACACCTTC. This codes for CASSQKGGNLNYGYTF.

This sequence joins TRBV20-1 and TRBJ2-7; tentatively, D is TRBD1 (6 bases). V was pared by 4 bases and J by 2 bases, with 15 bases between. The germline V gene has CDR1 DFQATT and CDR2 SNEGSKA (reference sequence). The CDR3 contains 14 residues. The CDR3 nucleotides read TGCAGTGCTACTGGGACACGCCGGGCCTACGAGCAGTACTTC. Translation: CSATGTRRAYEQYF.

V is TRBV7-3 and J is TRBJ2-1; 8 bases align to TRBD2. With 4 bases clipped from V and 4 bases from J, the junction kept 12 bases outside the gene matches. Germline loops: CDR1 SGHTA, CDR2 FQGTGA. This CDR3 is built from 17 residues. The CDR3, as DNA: TGTGCCAGCAGCTCCTACCTGCGTAGCGGGAAGTACAATGAGCAGTTCTTC. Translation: CASSSYLRSGKYNEQFF.

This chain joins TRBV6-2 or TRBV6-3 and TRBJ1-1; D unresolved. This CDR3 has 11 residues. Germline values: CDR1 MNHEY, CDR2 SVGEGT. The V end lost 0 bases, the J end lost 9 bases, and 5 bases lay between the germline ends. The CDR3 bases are TGTGCCAGCAGTTACTCGTCGAAAGCTTTCTTT. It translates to CASSYSSKAFF.

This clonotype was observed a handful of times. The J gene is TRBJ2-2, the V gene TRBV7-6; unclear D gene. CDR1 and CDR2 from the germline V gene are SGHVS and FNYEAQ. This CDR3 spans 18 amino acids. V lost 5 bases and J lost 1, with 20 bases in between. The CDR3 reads CASSRPPTSPLNTGELFF. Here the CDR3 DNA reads TGTGCCAGCAGCCGCCCTCCGACCTCTCCCCTGAACACCGGGGAGCTGTTTTTT. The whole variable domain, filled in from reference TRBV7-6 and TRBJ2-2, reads GAGVSQSPRYKVTKRGQDVALRCDPISGHVSLYWYRQALGQGPEFLTYFNYEAQQDKSGLPNDRFSAERPEGSISTLTIQRTEQRDSAMYRCASSRPPTSPLNTGELFFGEGSRLTVL.

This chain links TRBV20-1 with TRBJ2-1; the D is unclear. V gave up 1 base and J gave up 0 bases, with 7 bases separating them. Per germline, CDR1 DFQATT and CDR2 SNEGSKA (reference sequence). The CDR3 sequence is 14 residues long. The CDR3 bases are TGCAGTGCTAGAGTGCATAACTCCTACAATGAGCAGTTCTTC. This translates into CSARVHNSYNEQFF.

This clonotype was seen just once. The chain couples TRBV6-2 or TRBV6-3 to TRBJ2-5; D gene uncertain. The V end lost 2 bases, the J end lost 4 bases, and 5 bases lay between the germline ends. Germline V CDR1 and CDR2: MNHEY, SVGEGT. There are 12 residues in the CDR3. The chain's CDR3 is CASSYGPETQYF. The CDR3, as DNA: TGTGCCAGCAGTTACGGGCCAGAGACCCAGTACTTC.

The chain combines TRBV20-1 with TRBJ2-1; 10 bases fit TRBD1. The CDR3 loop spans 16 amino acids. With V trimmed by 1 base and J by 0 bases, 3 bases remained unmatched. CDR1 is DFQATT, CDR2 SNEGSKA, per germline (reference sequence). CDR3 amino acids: CSARARTGGSYNEQFF. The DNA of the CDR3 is TGCAGTGCTAGAGCCCGGACAGGGGGCTCCTACAATGAGCAGTTCTTC.

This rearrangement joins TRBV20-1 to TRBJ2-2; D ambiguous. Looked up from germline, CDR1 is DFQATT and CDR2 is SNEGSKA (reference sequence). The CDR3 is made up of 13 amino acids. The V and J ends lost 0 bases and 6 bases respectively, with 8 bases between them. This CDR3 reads CSARDHGSGELFF. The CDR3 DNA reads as TGCAGTGCTAGAGACCATGGATCCGGGGAGCTGTTTTTT.

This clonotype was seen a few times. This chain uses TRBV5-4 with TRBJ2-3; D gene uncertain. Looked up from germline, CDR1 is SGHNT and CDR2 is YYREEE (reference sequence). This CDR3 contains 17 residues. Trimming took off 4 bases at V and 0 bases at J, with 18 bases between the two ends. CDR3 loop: CASSAQLGTASTDTQYF. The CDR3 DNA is TGTGCCAGCAGCGCACAATTGGGTACGGCTAGCACAGATACGCAGTATTTT.

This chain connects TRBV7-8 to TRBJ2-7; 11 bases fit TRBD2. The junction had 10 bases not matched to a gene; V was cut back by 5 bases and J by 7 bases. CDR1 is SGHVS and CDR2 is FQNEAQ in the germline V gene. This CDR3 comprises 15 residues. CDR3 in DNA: TGTGCCAGCAGCAAACTAGCGGGAGTAGTTGGTGAGCAGTACTTC. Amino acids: CASSKLAGVVGEQYF.